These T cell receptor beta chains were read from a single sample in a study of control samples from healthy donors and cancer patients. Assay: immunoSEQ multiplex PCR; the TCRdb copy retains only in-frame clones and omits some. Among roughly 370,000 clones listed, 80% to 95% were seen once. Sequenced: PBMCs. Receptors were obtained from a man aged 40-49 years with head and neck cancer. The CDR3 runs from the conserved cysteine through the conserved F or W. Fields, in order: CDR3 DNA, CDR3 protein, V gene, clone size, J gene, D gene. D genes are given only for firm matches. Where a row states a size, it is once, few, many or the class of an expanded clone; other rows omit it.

TGCAGCGTTGAGGACCGGGACAGGGAGAATGGCTACACCTTC	CSVEDRDRENGYTF	TRBV29-1	.	TRBJ1-2	TRBD1
TGTGCCAGCAGTTCATCAAGGGGGGCGCACACTGAAGCTTTCTTT	CASSSSRGAHTEAFF	TRBV28	once	TRBJ1-1	.
TGTGCCAGCAGCTCATTGGGGGGACAGGGGCCCGATACGCAGTATTTT	CASSSLGGQGPDTQYF	TRBV13	.	TRBJ2-3	TRBD1
TGTGCCAGCAGCTTAGGAACTACCAATTCACCCCTCCACTTT	CASSLGTTNSPLHF	TRBV7-3	.	TRBJ1-6	.
TGTGCCAGCAGCTTGAATCTTCTAGCGGGGGTCGGAAACACCATATATTTT	CASSLNLLAGVGNTIYF	TRBV5-6	.	TRBJ1-3	.
TGTGCCAGCAGCGCGAGACTAGGGGACACTGAAGCTTTCTTT	CASSARLGDTEAFF	TRBV7-9	.	TRBJ1-1	.
TGTGCCAGCAGCGCAGCTCCAGGGATCCAAGAGACCCAGTACTTC	CASSAAPGIQETQYF	TRBV7-2	.	TRBJ2-5	.
TGTGCCAGCAGCGGGGTAGCGGTGATAGGTGAGCAGTTCTTC	CASSGVAVIGEQFF	TRBV9	.	TRBJ2-1	.
TGTGCCAGCAGCCTAGCGGGGGCGCAAAACACCATATATTTT	CASSLAGAQNTIYF	TRBV7-2	.	TRBJ1-3	.
TGTGCCAGCAGTTTGGACAGGGCAGGAAAAGCTTTCTTT	CASSLDRAGKAFF	TRBV5-4	.	TRBJ1-1	TRBD1
TGTGCCAGCAGCCAAACCCTCGGTTACGACCAAGAGACCCAGTACTTC	CASSQTLGYDQETQYF	TRBV11-3	.	TRBJ2-5	.
TGTGCCACCAGTACCCCACTTAGCTCCTACAATGAGCAGTTCTTC	CATSTPLSSYNEQFF	TRBV24-1	once	TRBJ2-1	.
TGCGCCAGCAGCTGGGATCCGGGACAGGGCGTCGCCAAAAACATTCAGTACTTC	CASSWDPGQGVAKNIQYF	TRBV5-1	.	TRBJ2-4	TRBD1
TGTGCCAGCAGCTCCGGGACAGGGGATGAAAAACTGTTTTTT	CASSSGTGDEKLFF	TRBV7-9	.	TRBJ1-4	TRBD1
TGTGCCTTTAAGCGGGAGGAAGAGACCCAGTACTTC	CAFKREEETQYF	TRBV7-2	.	TRBJ2-5	TRBD2
TGTGCCAGTTCGGGTTTTTCCCGCTCCACTTCCTACAATGAGCAGTTCTTC	CASSGFSRSTSYNEQFF	TRBV3-1/TRBV3-2	.	TRBJ2-1	.
TGTGCCAGCAGCTTGGACAGGGATTCACCCCTCCACTTT	CASSLDRDSPLHF	TRBV7-3	.	TRBJ1-6	TRBD1
TGTGCCAGCAGCTTGGCCGGGGTGGATGAGCAGTTCTTC	CASSLAGVDEQFF	TRBV7-9	.	TRBJ2-1	.
TGTGCCAGCAGCTTACAGACCTCTGGAAACACCATATATTTT	CASSLQTSGNTIYF	TRBV7-8	.	TRBJ1-3	.
TGCGCCAGCAGCCAAGCCGTCCCGGGACTAGCAACAGATACGCAGTATTTT	CASSQAVPGLATDTQYF	TRBV4-3	.	TRBJ2-3	TRBD2
TGTGCCAGCCCCGAAGGGCCAAACACTGAAGCTTTCTTT	CASPEGPNTEAFF	TRBV6-5	.	TRBJ1-1	.
TGCGCCAGCAGCCGACCGGGACTAGCGGGCTACGAGCAGTACTTC	CASSRPGLAGYEQYF	TRBV4-3	.	TRBJ2-7	TRBD2
TGCGCCAGCAGGGAGAGATTAGCGGGGGGCTACAATGAGCAGTTCTTC	CASRERLAGGYNEQFF	TRBV10-2	.	TRBJ2-1	TRBD2
TGTGCCAGCAGCTTACTTGAGGCAGGGGGCGCGTATAGCAATCAGCCCCAGCATTTT	CASSLLEAGGAYSNQPQHF	TRBV7-8	.	TRBJ1-5	TRBD1
TGTGCCAGCAGCTTTAAAGTCTACGAGCAGTACTTC	CASSFKVYEQYF	TRBV5-6	.	TRBJ2-7	.
TGCGCCAGCGCAGCGGGAGGGTACTCCTACAATGAGCAGTTCTTC	CASAAGGYSYNEQFF	TRBV5-1	few	TRBJ2-1	TRBD2
TGTGCCAGCAGTTTTTCAGCTTCCGGAGCCTACGAGCAGTACTTC	CASSFSASGAYEQYF	TRBV27	.	TRBJ2-7	.
TGTGCCAGTAGTGTAAGTCGGCAATCAGACTATGGCTACACCTTC	CASSVSRQSDYGYTF	TRBV19	.	TRBJ1-2	.
TGTGCCAGCAGTTTCGGGACAGCTGAAAAACTGTTTTTT	CASSFGTAEKLFF	TRBV28	.	TRBJ1-4	TRBD1
TGTGCCAGCAGCCTAGGACTAGCGGGCCATTACGAGCAGTACTTC	CASSLGLAGHYEQYF	TRBV3-1/TRBV3-2	.	TRBJ2-7	TRBD2
TGTGCCAGCAGCTTAGAAATGACTAGCGGGGGTCCCAATGAGCAGTTCTTC	CASSLEMTSGGPNEQFF	TRBV11-3	.	TRBJ2-1	TRBD2
TGTGCCTTAATAGCCAGTAACTATGGCTACACCTTC	CALIASNYGYTF	TRBV30	.	TRBJ1-2	.
TGCAGTGCTAGTTCACCAGAGACCCAGTACTTC	CSASSPETQYF	TRBV20-1	.	TRBJ2-5	.
TGTGCCAGTAGTATTATGCATATCACTGAAGCTTTCTTT	CASSIMHITEAFF	TRBV19	.	TRBJ1-1	.
TGTGCCAGCAGGGTCAGGGGCACCGGGGAGCTGTTTTTT	CASRVRGTGELFF	TRBV2	.	TRBJ2-2	.
TGTGCCAGCCTATACGGGGACACTAAGTCCCAGTACTTC	CASLYGDTKSQYF	TRBV2	.	TRBJ2-5	.
TGTGCCAGCAGCTTGAGCGGGGGCAGGAGCAATCAGCCCCAGCATTTT	CASSLSGGRSNQPQHF	TRBV5-8	.	TRBJ1-5	.
TGTGCAAGTCGCTTAGTACTTTCGGAGGGACAGGGCCTAGAGACCCAGTACTTC	CASRLVLSEGQGLETQYF	TRBV12-2	.	TRBJ2-5	.
TGTGCCATCAGCGCATACGACACCTCCTACGAGCAGTACTTC	CAISAYDTSYEQYF	TRBV10-3	.	TRBJ2-7	.
TGTGCCAGCAGCGCTGATCCCCAATACAATGAGCAGTTCTTC	CASSADPQYNEQFF	TRBV28	.	TRBJ2-1	.
TGTGCCAGCAGCTATGGGGGGTACAATGAGCAGTTCTTC	CASSYGGYNEQFF	TRBV7-3	.	TRBJ2-1	.
TGCGCCAGCAGCTTGGAACAGGGGCTTCCCCTAAGCGAGCAGTACTTC	CASSLEQGLPLSEQYF	TRBV5-1	.	TRBJ2-7	TRBD1
TGTGCCAGCAGTTTGGAGGGCCAGGGGCACAATCAGCCCCAGCATTTT	CASSLEGQGHNQPQHF	TRBV28	.	TRBJ1-5	.
TGTGCCAGCAGCGCGGGACTAGCGGGAGTCAGTGAGCAGTTCTTC	CASSAGLAGVSEQFF	TRBV7-3	.	TRBJ2-1	TRBD2
TGTGCCACCAGCAGAGAGGGGGCTGGGGCCAACGTCCTGACTTTC	CATSREGAGANVLTF	TRBV15	.	TRBJ2-6	.
TGCAGTGCTAGTGGGGACAGGGGCCCTAACTATGGCTACACCTTC	CSASGDRGPNYGYTF	TRBV20-1	.	TRBJ1-2	TRBD1
TGCGCCAGCAGCTTGGCTGGTGCGAGCGGGGGGGCCGGAGAGACCCAGTACTTC	CASSLAGASGGAGETQYF	TRBV5-1	.	TRBJ2-5	TRBD2
TGTGCCAGCAGTCTGCATCAGGTCAGCAAAAACATTCAGTACTTC	CASSLHQVSKNIQYF	TRBV27	.	TRBJ2-4	.
TGTGCCAGCAGCCAGGGGGGCGCGAACACTGAAGCTTTCTTT	CASSQGGANTEAFF	TRBV5-6	once	TRBJ1-1	TRBD1
TGTGCCAGCAGGGACAGGAACACTGAAGCTTTCTTT	CASRDRNTEAFF	TRBV2	.	TRBJ1-1	.
TGTGCCAGCAGCTCTCTGGTAGCCGGGAACCAAGAGACCCAGTACTTC	CASSSLVAGNQETQYF	TRBV11-2	.	TRBJ2-5	.
TGTGCCTGGAGTGTACAGGGCTACAATGAGCAGTTCTTC	CAWSVQGYNEQFF	TRBV30	.	TRBJ2-1	.
TGTGCCAGCAGCCCACAGGGGGCTGGGGCCAACGTCCTGACTTTC	CASSPQGAGANVLTF	TRBV7-9	.	TRBJ2-6	TRBD1
TGTGCCACCTCCCTGGGGGGAACCTATGGCTACACCTTC	CATSLGGTYGYTF	TRBV12-3/TRBV12-4	.	TRBJ1-2	.
TGTGCCAGCAGTACTGACAGGAGCTCCTACGAGCAGTACTTC	CASSTDRSSYEQYF	TRBV28	.	TRBJ2-7	.
TGTGCCAGCAGCTTTGATCTGGACGGAAACTATGGCTACACCTTC	CASSFDLDGNYGYTF	TRBV7-2	.	TRBJ1-2	.
TGCGCCAGCAGCCAAGTCCAAGGGGGGAATTCTGAAGCTTTCTTT	CASSQVQGGNSEAFF	TRBV4-3	once	TRBJ1-1	.